This T cell receptor (beta chain) originates from a study of T cell responses to AZD1222 COVID-19 vaccine. The table came from immunoSEQ multiplex PCR; TCRdb's copy has only in-frame clones and leaves some out. This table holds under 130,000 clones, around 90% found once. CDR3 length equals 13 residues. Germline CDR1 and CDR2: LGHNT and FRNRAP. V was clipped by 10 bases and J by 0 bases; unmatched bases: 5. Overall study findings and caveats: Spike-specific TCR breadth and depth were elevated following two AZD1222 doses. In a largely white British group with more females than males, clonal diversity was possibly underestimated. Spike as a whole was targeted by vaccine-associated CD4 TCRs, dominant at 160-218 and 743-854. Repertoire collection took place solely once the T cell response had peaked.

Details on this clone: What it recognizes is unknown.

Material: peripheral blood, obtained on day 0 of AZD1222 vaccination. The V and J genes are TRBV12-5 and TRBJ2-7, with 8 bases that match TRBD2. The clonotype originates from an adult in good health. The CDR3, as DNA: TGTGCTACCGGGGGGGGGACCTCCTACGAGCAGTACTTC. Translating it yields CATGGGTSYEQYF.